A selection of T cell receptor beta chains follows, all from one sample in a study of a mutant IDH1 vaccine in newly diagnosed glioma. What these receptors recognize is not known. Using immunoSEQ multiplex PCR, the repertoire was profiled, and TCRdb retains in-frame clones only, with some absent. Of about 54,000 clones listed, 80% to 90% are singletons. The sequenced sample was PBMCs, obtained from a glioma patient whose treatment included an IDH1 peptide vaccine. These receptors were taken from a woman aged 18-29 years with glioma. Both conserved end residues are part of each CDR3. D genes are given only for firm matches. The listing skips clone size in some rows; elsewhere it reads once, few, many or a size class.

J gene: TRBJ1-2
V gene: TRBV9
D gene: TRBD1
clone size: .
CDR3 DNA: TGTGCCAGCAGCGCCCCCGGGAGGGACAGAAGCTATGGCTACACCTTC
CDR3 protein: CASSAPGRDRSYGYTF

J gene: TRBJ2-7
V gene: TRBV11-1
D gene: .
clone size: .
CDR3 DNA: TGTGCCAGCAGCTTAGGTAACGAGCAGTACTTC
CDR3 protein: CASSLGNEQYF

J gene: TRBJ2-7
V gene: TRBV7-2
D gene: TRBD1
clone size: .
CDR3 DNA: TGTGCCAGCAGCTTAGCCACCGGGACAGGGGGCTTCGAGCAGTACTTC
CDR3 protein: CASSLATGTGGFEQYF

J gene: TRBJ1-3
V gene: TRBV6-6
D gene: .
clone size: .
CDR3 DNA: .
CDR3 protein: CASSTSTGRSGNTIYF

J gene: TRBJ2-6
V gene: TRBV7-6
D gene: TRBD2
clone size: .
CDR3 DNA: TGTGCCAGCAGCGCGGGACTAGGGCCACTCTCTGGGGCCAACGTCCTGACTTTC
CDR3 protein: CASSAGLGPLSGANVLTF

J gene: TRBJ2-3
V gene: TRBV29-1
D gene: .
clone size: .
CDR3 DNA: TGCAGCGTTGTAGGGAAGGGGTACACAGATACGCAGTATTTT
CDR3 protein: CSVVGKGYTDTQYF

J gene: TRBJ2-3
V gene: TRBV6-5
D gene: .
clone size: .
CDR3 DNA: TGTGCCAGCAGTTACGCCACAGGAGGAGCAGATACGCAGTATTTT
CDR3 protein: CASSYATGGADTQYF

J gene: TRBJ2-5
V gene: TRBV10-1
D gene: .
clone size: .
CDR3 DNA: TGCGCCAGCAAGTGGAACTCAGGGTGGCCAGAGACCCAGTACTTC
CDR3 protein: CASKWNSGWPETQYF

J gene: TRBJ1-4
V gene: TRBV29-1
D gene: .
clone size: .
CDR3 DNA: TGCAGCGTTGATTCGGCTACAGATGGGGAAAAACTGTTTTTT
CDR3 protein: CSVDSATDGEKLFF

J gene: TRBJ1-5
V gene: TRBV29-1
D gene: .
clone size: .
CDR3 DNA: TGCAGCGTTGAAGAAGTCAGGGATCAGCCCCAGCATTTT
CDR3 protein: CSVEEVRDQPQHF

J gene: TRBJ2-7
V gene: TRBV11-3
D gene: .
clone size: .
CDR3 DNA: TGTGCCAGCAGCTTCGGGACGTCCTACGAGCAGTACTTC
CDR3 protein: CASSFGTSYEQYF

J gene: TRBJ1-2
V gene: TRBV6-6
D gene: .
clone size: .
CDR3 DNA: TGTGCCAGTGCGGACTCTCCGGGCGACTATGGCTACACCTTC
CDR3 protein: CASADSPGDYGYTF

J gene: TRBJ2-7
V gene: TRBV7-6
D gene: .
clone size: .
CDR3 DNA: TGTGCCAGCAGCTTAGGTGTAGGCCCCCCGGCCCCGAGCTTC
CDR3 protein: CASSLGVGPPAPSF

J gene: TRBJ2-3
V gene: TRBV13
D gene: TRBD2
clone size: few
CDR3 DNA: TGTGCCAGCACCACTAGCGGGAGCACAGATACGCAGTATTTT
CDR3 protein: CASTTSGSTDTQYF

J gene: TRBJ1-1
V gene: TRBV5-1
D gene: .
clone size: .
CDR3 DNA: TGCGCCAGCAGCTTGGATCCCAGCTATGTGAACACTGAAGCTTTCTTT
CDR3 protein: CASSLDPSYVNTEAFF

J gene: TRBJ2-6
V gene: TRBV10-3
D gene: TRBD1
clone size: .
CDR3 DNA: TGTGCCATCAGGGAGGGGACAGGGGGCGGCTCTGGGGCCAACGTCCTGACTTTC
CDR3 protein: CAIREGTGGGSGANVLTF

J gene: TRBJ1-3
V gene: TRBV5-6
D gene: .
clone size: .
CDR3 DNA: TGTGCCAGCCGACCAAGGGGCGTTACCTCTGGAAACACCATATATTTT
CDR3 protein: CASRPRGVTSGNTIYF

J gene: TRBJ1-4
V gene: TRBV5-1
D gene: TRBD1
clone size: .
CDR3 DNA: TGCGCCAGCAGCTTGTCAGGACAGGGACTTGAAAAACTGTTTTTT
CDR3 protein: CASSLSGQGLEKLFF

J gene: TRBJ1-1
V gene: TRBV27
D gene: TRBD1
clone size: .
CDR3 DNA: TGTGCCAGCAGTCAGATTGGCGGGACAGGGGGCCTGGACACTGAAGCTTTCTTT
CDR3 protein: CASSQIGGTGGLDTEAFF

J gene: TRBJ2-7
V gene: TRBV9
D gene: .
clone size: .
CDR3 DNA: TGTGCCAGCAGCGTGGGAGTGTTTGGCTACGAGCAGTACTTC
CDR3 protein: CASSVGVFGYEQYF

J gene: TRBJ1-6
V gene: TRBV6-5
D gene: TRBD1
clone size: few
CDR3 DNA: TGTGCCAGCAGTCAGACGGGACAGGCTAATTCACCCCTCCACTTT
CDR3 protein: CASSQTGQANSPLHF

J gene: TRBJ1-2
V gene: TRBV30
D gene: .
clone size: .
CDR3 DNA: TGTGCCTGGAGTGTCAAAGGGGTGGGGGGCTACACCTTC
CDR3 protein: CAWSVKGVGGYTF

J gene: TRBJ2-6
V gene: TRBV15
D gene: .
clone size: .
CDR3 DNA: TGTGCCACCAGCAGAACAGGGTGGAGTTCCGGGGCCAACGTCCTGACTTTC
CDR3 protein: CATSRTGWSSGANVLTF